The entry below describes one T cell receptor (beta chain). Its antigen remains unidentified. Stated time point: week 5, during vaccination. All doses held 300 ug of mutant IDH1 20-mer peptide, with topical imiquimod. This sample was taken from a study of a mutant IDH1 vaccine in newly diagnosed glioma. Study-level information: The start of vaccination came 4-6 weeks after radiotherapy alone, or with temozolomide cycles. Among treated patients, 62.5% were male and about 40% female, and mean age was approximately 40 years.

Using immunoSEQ multiplex PCR, the repertoire was profiled, and TCRdb retains in-frame clones only, with some absent. The sample lists about 56,000 clones, around 90% occurring once. The V segment lost 3 bases and the J segment 7 bases; nucleotides outside the gene matches: 13. The V gene's germline CDR1 is SGHDT and CDR2 YYEEEE. The CDR3 extends over 16 amino acids. Study results and caveats: Induction of immune responses by the vaccine occurred in approximately 92% of patients.

V is TRBV5-6 and J is TRBJ2-1, with 7 bases identical to TRBD1. The sequence derives from a woman between 40 and 55 years old with glioma. The sample here was PBMCs, taken from a glioma patient whose treatment included an IDH1 peptide vaccine. The CDR3 DNA sequence: TGTGCCAGCAGCTCGCCCGACAGGGCAGGGTTGAATGAGCAGTTCTTC. Amino acid sequence: CASSSPDRAGLNEQFF.